A selection of T cell receptor beta chains follows, all from one sample in a study of cytomegalovirus exposure and HLA in healthy donors. Clones were sequenced by immunoSEQ multiplex PCR, and TCRdb holds only the in-frame ones, with some missing. The table includes 150,000 to 200,000 clones, about 64% detected once. The specimen sequenced was PBMCs. The receptors were sampled from a man aged 45-65 years in good health and CMV-seronegative. The CDR3 runs from the conserved cysteine through the conserved F or W. D genes are given only for firm matches. Size is stated for part of the rows, as once, few or many counts, or as a class when the clone is expanded.

J gene | clone size | V gene | D gene | CDR3 length | CDR3 protein | CDR3 DNA
TRBJ2-3 | . | TRBV27 | TRBD1 | 17 | CASSLFPLPTGGDTQYF | TGTGCCAGCAGCCTCTTCCCCCTTCCAACAGGGGGAGATACGCAGTATTTT
TRBJ2-4 | . | TRBV19 | TRBD1 | 14 | CASSIVDREYIQYF | TGTGCCAGTAGTATTGTGGACAGGGAGTACATTCAGTACTTC
TRBJ1-1 | . | TRBV5-6 | . | 15 | CASSLLDRMNTEAFF | TGTGCCAGCAGCTTGTTAGACAGAATGAACACTGAAGCTTTCTTT
TRBJ2-7 | . | TRBV7-3 | . | 13 | CASSHGRGREQYF | TGTGCCAGCAGCCACGGCAGGGGACGCGAGCAGTACTTC
TRBJ2-2 | . | TRBV7-8 | TRBD1 | 16 | CASSFQGALDTGELFF | TGTGCCAGCAGCTTTCAGGGGGCTCTGGACACCGGGGAGCTGTTTTTT
TRBJ2-1 | . | TRBV27 | TRBD1 | 16 | CASSWRTGTGTNEQFF | TGTGCCAGCAGTTGGAGGACCGGGACAGGGACCAATGAGCAGTTCTTC
TRBJ2-2 | . | TRBV27 | . | 18 | CASSLFAFGQPNTGELFF | TGTGCCAGCAGTTTATTCGCGTTTGGACAGCCGAACACCGGGGAGCTGTTTTTT
TRBJ2-5 | . | TRBV4-1 | . | 13 | CASSQVLQAAQYF | TGCGCCAGCAGCCAAGTCCTACAGGCTGCCCAGTACTTC
TRBJ2-2 | . | TRBV5-4 | . | 15 | CASSHKGEDTGELFF | TGTGCCAGCAGCCATAAGGGAGAGGACACCGGGGAGCTGTTTTTT
TRBJ2-5 | once | TRBV5-8 | . | 14 | CASSLAGVRETQYF | TGTGCCAGCAGCTTGGCGGGGGTTCGTGAGACCCAGTACTTC
TRBJ2-4 | few | TRBV2 | TRBD2 | 16 | CASSEVGGTAKNIQYF | TGTGCCAGCAGTGAAGTGGGGGGGACAGCCAAAAACATTCAGTACTTC
TRBJ2-1 | once | TRBV7-2 | TRBD1 | 16 | CASSLAWDRGHNEQFF | TGTGCCAGCAGCTTAGCCTGGGACAGGGGGCATAATGAGCAGTTCTTC
TRBJ2-5 | . | TRBV5-1 | . | 16 | CASSLVSGAIRETQYF | TGCGCCAGCAGCTTAGTTAGCGGAGCCATACGTGAGACCCAGTACTTC
TRBJ2-1 | few | TRBV6-1 | . | 11 | CASSVSNEQFF | TGTGCCAGCAGTGTGAGCAATGAGCAGTTCTTC
TRBJ1-2 | . | TRBV5-4 | . | 14 | CASSLPREVYGYTF | TGTGCCAGCAGCTTGCCCCGGGAGGTCTATGGCTACACCTTC
TRBJ2-3 | once | TRBV5-6 | TRBD2 | 17 | CASSFRTSGGNTDTQYF | TGTGCCAGCAGCTTCAGGACTAGCGGGGGAAACACAGATACGCAGTATTTT
TRBJ1-4 | few | TRBV5-1 | . | 14 | CASSPLATNEKLFF | TGCGCCAGCAGCCCCTTAGCGACTAATGAAAAACTGTTTTTT
TRBJ2-7 | . | TRBV29-1 | TRBD2 | 14 | CSVSRVGGIYEQYF | TGCAGCGTCTCCAGGGTCGGGGGGATATACGAGCAGTACTTC
TRBJ1-2 | . | TRBV27 | . | 13 | CASSSGTPYGYTF | TGTGCCAGCAGCTCGGGGACACCTTATGGCTACACCTTC
TRBJ2-5 | . | TRBV27 | . | 14 | CASSLSVGRETQYF | TGTGCCAGCAGTTTATCAGTAGGGAGAGAGACCCAGTACTTC
TRBJ2-1 | . | TRBV11-3 | TRBD2 | 15 | CASSLEAGNYNEQFF | TGTGCCAGCAGCTTAGAAGCGGGGAACTACAATGAGCAGTTCTTC
TRBJ1-1 | . | TRBV15 | . | 17 | CATSRDHQGSVANEAFF | TGTGCCACCAGCAGAGATCACCAGGGGTCGGTCGCCAACGAAGCTTTCTTT
TRBJ1-6 | . | TRBV2 | . | 14 | CASKTTMYNSPLHF | TGTGCCAGCAAGACCACTATGTATAATTCACCCCTCCACTTT
TRBJ1-6 | . | TRBV4-1 | . | 14 | CASSQDGGGSPLHF | TGCGCCAGCAGCCAAGATGGTGGAGGTTCACCCCTCCACTTT
TRBJ2-7 | . | TRBV28 | . | 14 | CASSSLRNTYEQYF | TGTGCCAGCAGTTCCCTCAGGAATACCTACGAGCAGTACTTC
TRBJ1-1 | . | TRBV6-5 | . | 14 | CASFLGTGNTEAFF | TGTGCCAGCTTCCTTGGGACTGGGAACACTGAAGCTTTCTTT
TRBJ1-6 | few | TRBV7-9 | TRBD1 | 15 | CASSPDRDYNSPLHF | TGTGCCAGCAGCCCTGACAGGGACTATAATTCACCCCTCCACTTT
TRBJ1-2 | . | TRBV6-5 | TRBD1 | 12 | CASKTGGRGYTF | TGTGCCAGCAAAACAGGGGGCCGAGGCTACACCTTC
TRBJ1-2 | few | TRBV6-5 | TRBD1 | 13 | CASSRGQADGYTF | TGTGCCAGCAGCCGGGGACAGGCGGATGGCTACACCTTC
TRBJ1-5 | . | TRBV7-2 | . | 15 | CASSLAAQGSQPQHF | TGTGCCAGCAGCTTAGCTGCACAGGGTTCTCAGCCCCAGCATTTT
TRBJ2-1 | . | TRBV11-2 | . | 16 | CASSLAQAGPVTEQFF | TGTGCCAGCAGCTTAGCCCAGGCAGGGCCGGTCACTGAGCAGTTCTTC
TRBJ2-7 | . | TRBV13 | TRBD1 | 14 | CASSLGDRDYEQYF | TGTGCCAGCAGCTTAGGCGACAGGGACTACGAGCAGTACTTC
TRBJ1-1 | . | TRBV18 | . | 13 | CASSPDRFTEAFF | TGTGCCAGCTCACCTGACAGATTCACTGAAGCTTTCTTT
TRBJ2-7 | . | TRBV28 | . | 12 | CASRRDRGEQYF | TGTGCCAGCAGGCGGGACCGGGGGGAGCAGTACTTC
TRBJ1-3 | . | TRBV5-1 | . | 16 | CASSRLQLTSGNTIYF | TGCGCCAGCAGCCGTCTACAGCTTACCTCTGGAAACACCATATATTTT
TRBJ2-7 | . | TRBV28 | . | 15 | CASSLPDGSSYEQYF | TGTGCCAGCAGTCTACCCGACGGGAGCTCCTACGAGCAGTACTTC
TRBJ2-7 | . | TRBV5-1 | TRBD1 | 16 | CASSLEGQGVVGEQYF | TGCGCCAGCAGCTTGGAGGGACAGGGTGTAGTAGGCGAGCAGTACTTC
TRBJ2-5 | . | TRBV11-2 | TRBD1 | 14 | CASSFSGGVETQYF | TGTGCCAGCAGCTTCTCAGGGGGCGTAGAGACCCAGTACTTC
TRBJ2-5 | . | TRBV14 | TRBD2 | 15 | CASSHRGGTQETQYF | TGTGCCAGCAGCCACCGCGGGGGGACTCAAGAGACCCAGTACTTC
TRBJ2-5 | . | TRBV19 | . | 13 | CASSRGHEETQYF | TGTGCCAGTAGCCGGGGACACGAAGAGACCCAGTACTTC